The 29 T cell receptor beta chains presented below share a single source sample, sequenced in a study of blood T cells in healthy people across ages. The authors ran a second PCR of 7 to 11 cycles using a sample-barcoded 5' primer and a J-beta primer mix. TCRdb re-derived calls from the 5' RACE reads in MiXCR, one entry per CDR3 protein. Seen here are about 1.8 million distinct CDR3 sequences, 40% to 55% observed once, and the top ten hold approximately 2.1%. Sequencing was carried out using blood. Receptor source: a woman aged 40 to 50 in good health.

This sequence joins TRBV27 and TRBJ2-7; 9 nucleotides agree with TRBD1. Germline V gives CDR1 MNHEY, CDR2 SMNVEV (reference sequence). The CDR3 is 17 residues long. The ends lost 2 bases at V and 4 bases at J; junction bases unmatched: 12. As DNA, the CDR3 is TGTGCCAGCAGTTTAACATTTTTCCCGGGACAGGGTTACGAGCAGTACTTC. Translating gives CASSLTFFPGQGYEQYF.

This clonotype came up a few times. The chain links TRBV6-2 or TRBV6-3 to TRBJ2-3, with 7 bases identical to TRBD2. This CDR3 has 17 amino acids. The J segment lost 2 bases and the V segment lost 8 bases, leaving 16 bases of the junction unmatched. The germline V gene has CDR1 MNHEY and CDR2 SVGEGT. CDR3 sequence: CASATYSLAVDTDTQYF. As DNA, the CDR3 is TGTGCCAGCGCTACTTATTCCCTAGCGGTCGACACAGATACGCAGTATTTT.

The chain joins TRBV14 to TRBJ1-6; 7 bases map to TRBD1. The CDR3 contains 17 residues. Germline CDR1 and CDR2: SGHDN and FVKESK. The V gene end was trimmed by 4 bases and the J gene end by 2 bases; junction bases not matched to a gene: 8. The CDR3 loop reads CASSPIRGTTYNSPLHF. The CDR3 DNA reads as TGTGCCAGCAGCCCTATCAGGGGGACGACCTATAATTCACCCCTCCACTTT.

This clonotype was detected a few times. The rearrangement uses TRBV7-2 and TRBJ2-7, with D tentatively TRBD2 (5 bases). The CDR3 totals 15 residues. Germline-derived CDR1 and CDR2 are SGHTA and FQGNSA. Trimming shortened V by 1 base and J by 3 bases, and 13 bases separated the two germline ends. The CDR3 region has the DNA TGTGCCAGCAGCTTAGTATCGGACGGACTCTACGAGCAGTACTTC. The encoded protein is CASSLVSDGLYEQYF. The variable domain in full, completed from reference TRBV7-2 and TRBJ2-7, reads GAGVSQSPSNKVTEKGKDVELRCDPISGHTALYWYRQSLGQGLEFLIYFQGNSAPDKSGLPSDRFSAERTGGSVSTLTIQRTQQEDSAVYLCASSLVSDGLYEQYFGPGTRLTVT.

The sample holds a few counts of this clonotype. V usage is TRBV4-2 and J usage is TRBJ2-6; TRBD1 aligns across 7 bases. CDR3 length: 20 residues. From germline, CDR1 is LGHNA and CDR2 YNFKEQ. The trim removed 1 base at V and 0 bases at J, leaving 12 bases unmatched. In DNA form, the CDR3 reads TGTGCCAGCAGCCAAGTCGACCCGGGACAGAGTTTCTCTGGGGCCAACGTCCTGACTTTC. It is translated as CASSQVDPGQSFSGANVLTF.

The rearrangement links TRBV6-6 to TRBJ2-5; TRBD2 aligns across 7 bases. Germline-derived CDR1 and CDR2 are MNHNY and SVGAGI (reference sequence). The CDR3 sequence is 16 residues long. The V gene end was trimmed by 7 bases and the J gene end by 5 bases; junction bases not matched to a gene: 16. The CDR3 protein is CASTSPGHREGETQYF. CDR3 coding DNA: TGTGCCAGCACCTCCCCGGGGCATAGGGAGGGGGAGACCCAGTACTTC.

The J gene is TRBJ2-5, the V gene TRBV6-5; 8 bases line up with TRBD1. CDR1 MNHEY and CDR2 SVGAGI come from the germline V gene. Trimming cost V 6 bases and J 2 bases; bases outside gene matches: 11. This CDR3 has 16 amino acids. CDR3 nucleotide sequence: TGTGCCAGCAGAACGGACAGGGCTGGGGCACAAGAGACCCAGTACTTC. This codes for CASRTDRAGAQETQYF.

This clonotype has more than one count but fewer than ten. The chain uses TRBV10-3 and TRBJ2-3; 7 positions agree with TRBD2. The junction had 16 bases not matched to a gene; V was cut back by 7 bases and J by 3 bases. This CDR3 is built from 17 residues. CDR1 and CDR2 (germline): ENHRY, SYGVKD. CDR3 amino acids: CAINRNPLAEETDTQYF. CDR3 bases: TGTGCCATCAACAGAAACCCCCTAGCGGAAGAAACAGATACGCAGTATTTT.

The chain couples TRBV5-1 to TRBJ2-5; D call uncertain. V lost 5 bases and J lost 5, with 10 bases in between. This CDR3 contains 12 residues. CDR1 is SGHRS and CDR2 is YFSETQ in the germline V gene. The CDR3 DNA reads as TGCGCCAGCAGAATACGGGTCGAGACCCAGTACTTC. This translates into CASRIRVETQYF.

This chain joins TRBV5-5 and TRBJ2-7, with 7 nucleotides matching TRBD1. Germline assignment: CDR1 SGHKS and CDR2 YYEKEE (reference sequence). The CDR3 loop spans 15 amino acids. V lost 4 bases to trimming and J lost 4 bases; unmatched junction nucleotides: 11. In DNA form, the CDR3 reads TGTGCCAGCAGCAACGACCCGGGACAGCCTTACGAGCAGTACTTC. It codes for CASSNDPGQPYEQYF.

This clonotype was detected a few times. The V gene is TRBV6-6, the J gene TRBJ2-4; 9 positions match TRBD1. Germline V gene lookup returns CDR1 MNHNY and CDR2 SVGAGI (reference sequence). The CDR3 runs to 15 residues. V dropped 6 bases and J dropped 1; count of bases not matched to a gene: 4. Here the CDR3 DNA reads TGTGCCAGCAGCGACAGGGGGACGGCCAAAAACATTCAGTACTTC. Protein sequence: CASSDRGTAKNIQYF.

This clonotype was seen more than once but under ten times. The V and J genes are TRBV6-2 or TRBV6-3 and TRBJ2-7, with a possible D match to TRBD2 (5 bases). This CDR3 region has 13 residues. V was clipped by 6 bases and J by 2 bases, with 11 bases between them. CDR1 MNHEY and CDR2 SVGEGT come from the germline V gene. CDR3 nucleotides: TGTGCCAGCAGGCGCGGGTCAACCTACGAGCAGTACTTC. It is translated as CASRRGSTYEQYF.

This clonotype was picked up a small number of times. This sequence joins TRBV5-1 and TRBJ2-1, with D unclear. The CDR3 has 13 residues. In germline, CDR1 is SGHRS, CDR2 YFSETQ. V lost 5 bases to trimming and J lost 6 bases, with 12 bases between them. The CDR3 nucleotides are TGCGCCAGCAGAATGGAGACCGGCAATGAGCAGTTCTTC. Protein product: CASRMETGNEQFF.

There are a few counts of this clonotype. This CDR3 reads CASGGGNTYNEQFF. CDR3 nucleotide sequence: TGTGCCAGCGGAGGAGGGAACACCTACAATGAGCAGTTCTTC. The rearrangement uses TRBV9 and TRBJ2-1; D is possibly TRBD2 (6 bases). The germline V and J ends were trimmed by 7 bases and 2 bases, with 13 bases remaining between them. CDR1 is SGDLS, CDR2 YYNGEE, per germline. This CDR3 spans 14 amino acids.

The chain uses TRBV7-3 and TRBJ2-6; D possibly corresponds to TRBD1 (6 bases). Trimming shortened V by 0 bases and J by 0 bases, and 21 bases separated the two germline ends. Germline values: CDR1 SGHTA, CDR2 FQGTGA. This CDR3 is 21 amino acids long. The CDR3 DNA sequence: TGTGCCAGCAGCTTAACAGGGGGAAGTGGGACCCTTGGCTCTGGGGCCAACGTCCTGACTTTC. This sequence encodes CASSLTGGSGTLGSGANVLTF.

This clonotype has more than one count but fewer than ten. The gene calls are TRBV7-9 and TRBJ2-4; a weak D match, TRBD2 (6 bases). The CDR3 runs to 16 residues. V lost 5 bases and J lost 1, with 15 bases in between. In germline, CDR1 is SEHNR, CDR2 FQNEAQ (reference sequence). The CDR3, as DNA: TGTGCCAGCAGCACGGGCGGGGTTTTGGCCAAAAACATTCAGTACTTC. Residues: CASSTGGVLAKNIQYF.

V is TRBV11-2 and J is TRBJ1-2; possibly TRBD1 for D (5 bases). Germline values: CDR1 SGHAT, CDR2 FQNNGV. Trimming pared 3 bases from V and 6 bases from J, leaving 17 bases between. This CDR3 comprises 15 residues. CDR3 nucleotide sequence: TGTGCCAGCAGCTTCCAGCGGTCGACGGGGGATGGCTACACCTTC. It codes for CASSFQRSTGDGYTF.

This clonotype was counted a single time. One end of the junction varies from germline; a read error may be responsible. The chain is built from TRBV24-1 and TRBJ1-2; D is unclear. Germline assignment: CDR1 KGHDR and CDR2 SFDVKD. The CDR3 is made up of 14 amino acids. The CDR3 nucleotides read TGTGCCGCCAGTGATTCTATTACTAACTATGGCTACACCTTC. Protein: CAASDSITNYGYTF.

V gene TRBV4-3 combines with J gene TRBJ1-5; TRBD1 is a possible D gene (6 bases). Germline lookup yields CDR1 LGHNA and CDR2 YSLEER. V was clipped by 0 bases and J by 4 bases, with 13 bases between them. This CDR3 is built from 16 residues. The CDR3 DNA is TGCGCCAGCAGCCAAGATCGCGACAGGCGGAATCAGCCCCAGCATTTT. It is translated as CASSQDRDRRNQPQHF.

This chain joins TRBV7-9 and TRBJ2-3; D is ambiguous. V gave up 3 bases and J gave up 3 bases, with 19 bases separating them. Germline CDR1 is SEHNR and CDR2 is FQNEAQ (reference sequence). This CDR3 is 17 amino acids long. The CDR3 loop reads CASSFSTPGKRTDTQYF. The CDR3 DNA is TGTGCCAGCAGCTTTTCTACACCCGGAAAAAGGACAGATACGCAGTATTTT.

This clonotype was seen only a few times. V usage is TRBV4-1 and J usage is TRBJ1-2; no firm D call. CDR3 size: 15 residues. Per the germline V gene, CDR1 is MGHRA and CDR2 is YSYEKL. V shed 2 bases and J shed 2 bases, with 12 bases lying between them. CDR3 loop: CASSQTKSQNYGYTF. The DNA of the CDR3 is TGCGCCAGCAGCCAAACAAAATCCCAGAACTATGGCTACACCTTC.

This chain uses TRBV5-1 with TRBJ2-7, with 9 bases lining up with TRBD1. Germline CDR1 is SGHRS and CDR2 is YFSETQ. Trimming took 4 bases from V and 2 from J; bases not matched to a gene: 4. The CDR3 is made up of 14 amino acids. DNA of the CDR3: TGCGCCAGCAGCCGGGACAGGGAGACCTACGAGCAGTACTTC. Translating gives CASSRDRETYEQYF.

This clonotype was recorded only once. This is likely a read error, given that the CDR3 carries no conserved phenylalanine or tryptophan at its end. The chain joins TRBV5-1 to TRBJ2-5, with 11 bases identical to TRBD2. V lost 5 bases to trimming and J lost 0 bases; unmatched junction nucleotides: 3. CDR1 and CDR2 from the germline V gene are SGHRS and YFSETQ. CDR3 size: 15 residues. The CDR3 nucleotides read TGCGCCAGCAGGGGACTAGCGGCGTACCAAGAGACCCAGTACTTA. Encoded protein: CASRGLAAYQETQYL.

This CDR3 is CASSQGFGGVNSYNEQYF. The CDR3 nucleotides are TGTGCCAGCAGCCAAGGATTCGGAGGGGTCAACTCCTACAATGAGCAGTACTTC. The chain recombines TRBV3-1 with TRBJ2-1, with D perhaps matching TRBD2 (6 bases). TRBJ2-7 matches the DNA end more closely, so the J call is doubtful. This CDR3 comprises 18 residues. Germline CDR1 and CDR2: LGHDT and YNNKEL (reference sequence).

In its sample, this clonotype was seen many times. The chain employs TRBV29-1 and TRBJ2-5, with D possibly TRBD1 on 7 matching bases. Germline V lookup: CDR1 SQVTM, CDR2 ANQGSEA. V lost 8 bases and J 5 bases, leaving 21 bases between the germline ends. This CDR3 comprises 14 residues. The CDR3 bases are TGCAGCCTAGGAGGGGGCAATGGAAGGGAGACCCAGTACTTC. Its translation: CSLGGGNGRETQYF.

This clonotype was counted a few times. The chain recombines TRBV7-2 with TRBJ2-5, with D possibly matching TRBD2 (5 bases). Germline V gene sequence: CDR1 SGHTA, CDR2 FQGNSA. V was clipped by 1 base and J by 0 bases, with 12 bases between them. This CDR3 contains 16 residues. CDR3 in amino acids: CASSLVITRYQETQYF. The CDR3 DNA reads as TGTGCCAGCAGCTTAGTCATTACTAGATACCAAGAGACCCAGTACTTC.

V gene TRBV7-9 combines with J gene TRBJ2-3; TRBD2 agrees at 11 bases. This CDR3 contains 16 residues. CDR1 SEHNR and CDR2 FQNEAQ come from the germline V gene (reference sequence). The ends lost 4 bases at V and 0 bases at J; junction bases unmatched: 3. The CDR3 sequence is CASSWLAGGSTDTQYF. The CDR3 DNA is TGTGCCAGCAGCTGGCTAGCGGGGGGTAGCACAGATACGCAGTATTTT.

A single count supports this clonotype. The V call is TRBV29-1, the J call TRBJ2-7; possibly TRBD2 for D (7 bases). This CDR3 comprises 14 residues. In germline, CDR1 is SQVTM, CDR2 ANQGSEA. V lost 3 bases and J lost 6, with 18 bases in between. CDR3 region: CSVDGGADRSEQYF. The CDR3 bases are TGCAGCGTTGATGGGGGGGCCGATAGGTCCGAGCAGTACTTC.

The chain links TRBV7-2 to TRBJ2-7, with 7 bases matching TRBD1. The junction had 6 bases not matched to a gene; V was cut back by 3 bases and J by 7 bases. The CDR3 loop spans 13 amino acids. Germline CDR1 reads SGHTA; CDR2 reads FQGNSA. CDR3 DNA: TGTGCCAGCAGCTTGGGGGTACAGGGGGAGCAGTACTTC. Encoded protein: CASSLGVQGEQYF.